A selection of T cell receptor beta chains follows, all from one sample in a study of identical twins. TCRdb ran MiXCR on the 5' RACE reads and lists one entry per CDR3 protein. The sample shows approximately 220,000 distinct CDR3 sequences, less than 9.5% of them seen only once. The sample taken for sequencing was memory (CD45RO+) T cells sorted from blood. The receptors here all came from a woman between 18 and 29 years old in good health. The CDR3 runs from the conserved cysteine through the conserved F or W. The D gene is left open where the match is weak. Only some rows state a clone size, as once, few, many or a class for expanded clones.

DNA,CDR3,V,length,J,size,D
TGTGCCACCACACAGGGGGCGCATTACAATGAGCAGTTCTTC,CATTQGAHYNEQFF,TRBV2,14,TRBJ2-1,.,TRBD1
TGTGCCACCTTAGGACTAACTAATGAAAAACTGTTTTTT,CATLGLTNEKLFF,TRBV2,13,TRBJ1-4,.,.
TGTGCCAGCTCACCACCAGGGAGAGGGGAGCAGTACTTC,CASSPPGRGEQYF,TRBV18,13,TRBJ2-7,.,.
TGTGCCAGCAGCTTAGACCGGGGGGGTAGGGCACCCCTCCACTTT,CASSLDRGGRAPLHF,TRBV7-8,15,TRBJ1-6,many,.
TGTGCCAGCAGCTTAGGGACAGGGGCCGGGGAGCTGTTTTTT,CASSLGTGAGELFF,TRBV7-8,14,TRBJ2-2,few,TRBD1
TGTGCCAGCAGTGAACAGGGGTCTGGAAACACCATATATTTT,CASSEQGSGNTIYF,TRBV2,14,TRBJ1-3,few,.
TGCGCCAGCAGCTCCCGACAGGGCTCCTACGAGCAGTACTTC,CASSSRQGSYEQYF,TRBV5-1,14,TRBJ2-7,many,TRBD1
TGCGCCAGCAGAACCGGGACAGGGGGCTATGGCTACACCTTC,CASRTGTGGYGYTF,TRBV5-1,14,TRBJ1-2,many,TRBD1
TGCGCCTCTCGGACAGGGTGGAACTATGGCTACACCTTC,CASRTGWNYGYTF,TRBV5-1,13,TRBJ1-2,.,TRBD1
TGCAGTGCTAGACATGACAGGGGGCGCGAGTACTTC,CSARHDRGREYF,TRBV20-1,12,TRBJ2-7,many,TRBD1
TGTGCCAGCAGCTTAGATGCAGCGGGAGGGCTTGAGCAGTTCTTC,CASSLDAAGGLEQFF,TRBV11-2,15,TRBJ2-1,many,TRBD2
TGTGCCAGCATAGTAGACAATGAGCAGTTCTTC,CASIVDNEQFF,TRBV2,11,TRBJ2-1,few,.
TGCAGTGCTAAAAGACTAGCGGGAGTTGGGGAGCTGTTTTTT,CSAKRLAGVGELFF,TRBV20-1,14,TRBJ2-2,.,TRBD2
TGTGCCAGCAGCTTGGTGTTGACAGCTGGAAACACCATATATTTT,CASSLVLTAGNTIYF,TRBV11-2,15,TRBJ1-3,few,.
TGTGCCAGCACGGAGGCCTTGGACACTGAAGCTTTCTTT,CASTEALDTEAFF,TRBV2,13,TRBJ1-1,few,.
TGCGCCAGCAGCTTGGGGGTGAATGACAATGAGCAGTTCTTC,CASSLGVNDNEQFF,TRBV5-1,14,TRBJ2-1,.,.
TGTGCCAGCAGTTACTCAACTGGCGGGGAGCTGTTTTTT,CASSYSTGGELFF,TRBV6-6,13,TRBJ2-2,few,.
TGCAGTGCTAGCCCATCGGACTACTCCTACGAGCAGTACTTC,CSASPSDYSYEQYF,TRBV20-1,14,TRBJ2-7,.,.
TGCAGTGCTAGGGTAATAGCGGGAGGGGAGCAGTTCTTC,CSARVIAGGEQFF,TRBV20-1,13,TRBJ2-1,.,TRBD2
TGTGCCAGCTCACCCGGAGGGGCCGGGACAGATACGCAGTATTTT,CASSPGGAGTDTQYF,TRBV18,15,TRBJ2-3,.,.
TGTGCCATCAGTATTCAGACGGATACTGAAGCTTTCTTT,CAISIQTDTEAFF,TRBV10-3,13,TRBJ1-1,.,.
TGTGCCAGCAGCTTGGACGGGGTGGGCGTATTCTTC,CASSLDGVGVFF,TRBV5-6,12,TRBJ2-1,.,.
TGCGCCAGCAGCTTGGATCGCGGGGGGCCCAATGAGCAGTTCTTC,CASSLDRGGPNEQFF,TRBV5-1,15,TRBJ2-1,.,TRBD2
TGTGCCAGCAGCAAGGACAGATCGGGAGGCAATCAGCCCCAGCATTTT,CASSKDRSGGNQPQHF,TRBV7-9,16,TRBJ1-5,few,.
TGTGCCAGCAGCTTAGAAGCCCCCAGCAATGAGCAGTTCTTC,CASSLEAPSNEQFF,TRBV11-2,14,TRBJ2-1,.,.
TGTGCCAGCTCACTACATACAGGTCAAGAGACCCAGTACTTC,CASSLHTGQETQYF,TRBV18,14,TRBJ2-5,many,.
TGTGCCAGCAGCTTAGCCGGCATAGGGTTTGCGCAGTATTTT,CASSLAGIGFAQYF,TRBV7-2,14,TRBJ2-3,few,.
TGTGCCACCAGAGGTGGGAACTCTGGGGCCAACGTCCTGACTTTC,CATRGGNSGANVLTF,TRBV19,15,TRBJ2-6,few,.
TGCAGTGCTAAACCCGATGTACTCACCGGGGAGCTGTTTTTT,CSAKPDVLTGELFF,TRBV20-1,14,TRBJ2-2,few,.
TGTGCCAGTCGACAGGTGGAAAGCTCCTACGAGCAGTACTTC,CASRQVESSYEQYF,TRBV10-3,14,TRBJ2-7,few,.
TGCAGTGCCGCAGGTTGGGCGCGGATGAACACTGAAGCTTTCTTT,CSAAGWARMNTEAFF,TRBV20-1,15,TRBJ1-1,.,.
TGTGCCAGCAGTCGCCTGACAGGCTCTGGGGCCAACGTCCTGACTTTC,CASSRLTGSGANVLTF,TRBV3-1,16,TRBJ2-6,.,.
TGTGCCAGCAGTTACTCACGGACAGGCTACGAGCAGTACTTC,CASSYSRTGYEQYF,TRBV6-5,14,TRBJ2-7,.,TRBD1